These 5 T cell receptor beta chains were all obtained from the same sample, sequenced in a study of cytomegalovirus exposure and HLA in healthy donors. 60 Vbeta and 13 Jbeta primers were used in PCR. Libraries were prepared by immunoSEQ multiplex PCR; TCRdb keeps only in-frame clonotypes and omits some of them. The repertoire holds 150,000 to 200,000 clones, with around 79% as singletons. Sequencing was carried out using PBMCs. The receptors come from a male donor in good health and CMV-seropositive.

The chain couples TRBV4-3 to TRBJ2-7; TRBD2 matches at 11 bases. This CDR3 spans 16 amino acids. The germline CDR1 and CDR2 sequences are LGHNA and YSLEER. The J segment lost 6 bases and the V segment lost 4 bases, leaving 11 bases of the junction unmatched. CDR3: CASSPYTSGSRVEQYF. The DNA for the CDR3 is TGCGCCAGCAGCCCCTACACTAGCGGGAGTCGGGTCGAGCAGTACTTC.

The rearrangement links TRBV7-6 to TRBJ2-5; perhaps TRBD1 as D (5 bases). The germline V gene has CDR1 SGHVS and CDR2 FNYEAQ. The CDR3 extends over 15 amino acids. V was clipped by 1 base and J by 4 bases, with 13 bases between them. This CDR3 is CASSLDRFQRETQYF. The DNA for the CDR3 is TGTGCCAGCAGCTTAGACAGGTTTCAGAGAGAGACCCAGTACTTC.

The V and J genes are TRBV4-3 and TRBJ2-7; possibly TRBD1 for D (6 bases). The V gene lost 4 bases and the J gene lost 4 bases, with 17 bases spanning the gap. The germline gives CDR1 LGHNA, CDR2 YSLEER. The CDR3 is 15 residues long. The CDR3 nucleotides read TGCGCCAGCAGCCCTACTTCAGGGGAAGCATACGAGCAGTACTTC. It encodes CASSPTSGEAYEQYF.

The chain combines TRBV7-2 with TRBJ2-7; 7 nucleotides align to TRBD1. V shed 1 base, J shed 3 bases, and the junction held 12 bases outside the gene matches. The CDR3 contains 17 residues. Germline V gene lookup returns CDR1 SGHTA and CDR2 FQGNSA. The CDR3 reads CASSLDSLDRAIYEQYF. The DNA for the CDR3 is TGTGCCAGCAGCTTAGATAGTCTTGACAGGGCCATCTACGAGCAGTACTTC.

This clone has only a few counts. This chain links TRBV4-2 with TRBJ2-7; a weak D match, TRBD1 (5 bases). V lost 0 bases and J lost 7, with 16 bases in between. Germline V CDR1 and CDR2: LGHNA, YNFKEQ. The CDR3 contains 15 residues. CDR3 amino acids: CASSQDPGKGEEQYF. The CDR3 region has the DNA TGTGCCAGCAGCCAAGACCCAGGGAAAGGTGAAGAGCAGTACTTC.